One and the same sample provided the 30 T cell receptor beta chains below, sequenced in a study of T cells after somatic rescue of genetic block. Assay used: immunoSEQ multiplex PCR; TCRdb lists only in-frame clones, some missing. Of around 50,000 clones in the sample, 90% to 96% are singletons; the top ten hold more than 0.075%. Sequencing was done on a sample of peripheral blood mononuclear cells (PBMCs). These receptors were obtained from a child under two years old.

The rearrangement joins TRBV5-1 to TRBJ1-4; 8 bases map to TRBD1. Germline-derived CDR1 and CDR2 are SGHRS and YFSETQ. The CDR3 is 15 amino acids. V trimming: 3 bases; J trimming: 7 bases; junction bases outside the gene matches: 8. CDR3 sequence (DNA): TGCGCCAGCAGCTCCCAGGGGGCGCGCAGTGAAAAACTGTTTTTT. Protein: CASSSQGARSEKLFF.

V usage is TRBV7-9 and J usage is TRBJ2-3; 8 bases are a match to TRBD2. The CDR3 is 16 amino acids. The J segment lost 5 bases and the V segment lost 4 bases, leaving 11 bases of the junction unmatched. The germline gives CDR1 SEHNR, CDR2 FQNEAQ (reference sequence). The CDR3 bases are TGTGCCAGCAGCTCCACTGGGACTAGGGGAATAGATACGCAGTATTTT. Translating it yields CASSSTGTRGIDTQYF.

This sequence joins TRBV28 and TRBJ1-6; no clear D. There are 13 residues in the CDR3. Trimming took off 6 bases at V and 2 bases at J, with 5 bases between the two ends. Germline V gives CDR1 MDHEN, CDR2 SYDVKM. The DNA of the CDR3 is TGTGCCAGCAGGACTCCCTATAATTCACCCCTCCACTTT. The encoded protein is CASRTPYNSPLHF.

This sequence joins TRBV28 and TRBJ2-2; 12 nucleotides line up with TRBD2. V lost 5 bases to trimming and J lost 6 bases; unmatched junction nucleotides: 4. The CDR3 is 15 amino acids. Germline V gene lookup returns CDR1 MDHEN and CDR2 SYDVKM. The CDR3 sequence is CASSLLAGGPGELFF. CDR3 nucleotides: TGTGCCAGCAGTCTACTAGCGGGAGGCCCCGGGGAGCTGTTTTTT.

The chain recombines TRBV7-6 with TRBJ2-2; no clear D. The V gene's germline CDR1 is SGHVS and CDR2 FNYEAQ. The V gene lost 3 bases and the J gene lost 1 base, with 9 bases spanning the gap. CDR3 length: 15 amino acids. The CDR3, as DNA: TGTGCCAGCAGCTTTGTAGGCGGGAACACCGGGGAGCTGTTTTTT. Translated, it gives CASSFVGGNTGELFF. The full variable domain, with the rest looked up from reference TRBV7-6 and TRBJ2-2, is GAGVSQSPRYKVTKRGQDVALRCDPISGHVSLYWYRQALGQGPEFLTYFNYEAQQDKSGLPNDRFSAERPEGSISTLTIQRTEQRDSAMYRCASSFVGGNTGELFFGEGSRLTVL.

The chain uses TRBV5-4 and TRBJ2-5; 8 nucleotides line up with TRBD1. The CDR3 has 14 amino acids. Germline V CDR1 and CDR2: SGHNT, YYREEE (reference sequence). Unmatched junction bases numbered 3, after V lost 3 bases and J lost 2 bases. As DNA, the CDR3 is TGTGCCAGCAGCTGGGACAGGAGGCAAGAGACCCAGTACTTC. This gives the protein CASSWDRRQETQYF.

The chain has TRBV7-3 and TRBJ1-1; D is ambiguous. Trimming took 3 bases from V and 1 from J, leaving 12 bases between them. The germline V gene encodes CDR1 SGHTA and CDR2 FQGTGA. This CDR3 region has 15 residues. The CDR3 region is CASSLGGNGNTEAFF. CDR3 nucleotide sequence: TGTGCCAGCAGCTTGGGTGGCAACGGGAACACTGAAGCTTTCTTT.

This chain joins TRBV6-1 and TRBJ2-3; a weak D match, TRBD1 (5 bases). Trimming took off 6 bases at V and 1 base at J, with 5 bases between the two ends. CDR3 size: 12 residues. Germline V CDR1 and CDR2: MNHNS, SASEGT. CDR3 bases: TGTGCCAGCAGGACAGGCACAGATACGCAGTATTTT. Amino acid sequence: CASRTGTDTQYF.

The chain couples TRBV11-2 to TRBJ2-3; possibly TRBD2 for D (6 bases). V gave up 2 bases and J gave up 2 bases, with 11 bases separating them. Per germline, CDR1 SGHAT and CDR2 FQNNGV. This CDR3 is 15 amino acids long. CDR3 region: CASSLYGSLTDTQYF. The CDR3 nucleotides are TGTGCCAGCAGCTTATACGGGAGCCTCACAGATACGCAGTATTTT. Full variable domain (missing parts from reference TRBV11-2 and TRBJ2-3): EAGVAQSPRYKIIEKRQSVAFWCNPISGHATLYWYQQILGQGPKLLIQFQNNGVVDDSQLPKDRFSAERLKGVDSTLKIQPAKLEDSAVYLCASSLYGSLTDTQYFGPGTRLTVL.

The chain combines TRBV7-9 with TRBJ1-2, with 8 positions matching TRBD1. CDR1 SEHNR and CDR2 FQNEAQ come from the germline V gene (reference sequence). The V segment lost 3 bases and the J segment 6 bases; nucleotides outside the gene matches: 15. The CDR3 consists of 17 residues. The CDR3 sequence: CASSLDFSGQGGNGYTF. CDR3 bases: TGTGCCAGCAGCTTGGATTTCTCTGGACAGGGAGGGAATGGCTACACCTTC.

The CDR3 is CAIRLGTADGYTF. The CDR3 region has the DNA TGTGCCATCAGACTCGGGACAGCTGATGGCTACACCTTC. The chain combines TRBV10-3 with TRBJ1-2, with 7 positions matching TRBD1. CDR1 and CDR2 (germline): ENHRY, SYGVKD. The CDR3 spans 13 residues. The V and J ends lost 6 bases and 6 bases, in that order; junction bases with no gene match: 7.

This chain connects TRBV10-3 to TRBJ1-3, with D perhaps matching TRBD1 (6 bases). Trimming left V 6 bases short and J 3 bases short, with 12 bases between. Germline V CDR1 and CDR2: ENHRY, SYGVKD. The CDR3 is 14 amino acids. CDR3 sequence reads: CAIRSGQYGNTIYF. CDR3 in DNA: TGTGCCATCAGGTCTGGACAGTATGGAAACACCATATATTTT.

The chain has TRBV10-3 and TRBJ2-5; D is uncertain. The CDR3 totals 14 residues. CDR1 is ENHRY, CDR2 SYGVKD, per germline. V was cut by 4 bases and J by 1 base, with 10 bases left in between. Here the CDR3 reads CAISAATFQETQYF. The CDR3 DNA is TGTGCCATCAGTGCGGCCACCTTCCAAGAGACCCAGTACTTC.

In its sample, this clone was seen once. V gene TRBV19 combines with J gene TRBJ1-5; 9 bases map to TRBD1. The CDR3 runs 16 residues. Germline CDR1 reads LNHDA; CDR2 reads SQIVND (reference sequence). Losses at the gene ends were 6 bases for V and 2 bases for J; bases not matched to a gene: 8. CDR3 residues: CASSGTGRRGNQPQHF. The CDR3 DNA is TGTGCCAGTAGCGGGACAGGGAGGAGAGGCAATCAGCCCCAGCATTTT.

The chain uses TRBV2 and TRBJ1-1; D ambiguous. Trimming took 8 bases from V and 4 from J, leaving 26 bases between them. Germline V lookup: CDR1 SNHLY, CDR2 FYNNEI. This CDR3 has 17 residues. The CDR3 is CASPPPWVLESGTEAFF. The CDR3 region has the DNA TGTGCCAGCCCCCCACCATGGGTCCTCGAGAGCGGCACTGAAGCTTTCTTT.

This clone came up once. V gene TRBV19 combines with J gene TRBJ2-7; D might be TRBD1 (5 bases). The CDR3 sequence is 11 residues long. Deletions cut 4 bases from V and 4 bases from J, with 5 bases between. Germline CDR1 is LNHDA and CDR2 is SQIVND (reference sequence). The CDR3: CASSTGYEQYF. CDR3 sequence (DNA): TGTGCCAGTAGTACAGGGTACGAGCAGTACTTC.

The V call is TRBV15, the J call TRBJ1-2, with TRBD1 matching over 9 bases. The length of the CDR3 is 14 residues. Germline loops: CDR1 LNHNV, CDR2 YYDKDF (reference sequence). V dropped 3 bases and J dropped 5; count of bases not matched to a gene: 4. Here the CDR3 reads CATSSADRGYGYTF. CDR3 bases: TGTGCCACCAGCAGCGCGGACAGGGGTTATGGCTACACCTTC.

The chain joins TRBV27 to TRBJ1-6, with D hard to call. Trimming shortened V by 4 bases and J by 10 bases, and 17 bases separated the two germline ends. Looked up from germline, CDR1 is MNHEY and CDR2 is SMNVEV (reference sequence). The CDR3 is 15 residues long. The CDR3 DNA follows: TGTGCCAGCAGTTCCCAGCTCTCGGAAGGGTCACCCCTCCACTTT. It specifies CASSSQLSEGSPLHF.

The V and J genes are TRBV7-6 and TRBJ1-2, with D perhaps TRBD1 (5 bases). CDR1 is SGHVS and CDR2 is FNYEAQ in the germline V gene. Between the trimmed V and J ends, which lost 1 base and 5 bases, there was a span of 14 bases. The CDR3 extends over 15 amino acids. The CDR3 spells CASSLGGPVPYGYTF. The CDR3 coding sequence is TGTGCCAGCAGCTTAGGGGGACCTGTCCCTTATGGCTACACCTTC.

This clone was detected a few times. CDR3 sequence (DNA): TGTGCCTGGAGCCCGGGACAGAACACTGAAGCTTTCTTT. Amino acids: CAWSPGQNTEAFF. The chain is built from TRBV30 and TRBJ1-1; perhaps TRBD1 as D (6 bases). The V and J ends lost 3 bases and 1 base respectively, with 9 bases between them. CDR1 is GTSNPN, CDR2 SVGIG, per germline (reference sequence). The CDR3 is 13 residues long.

The CDR3 DNA follows: TGTGCCAGTAGTATAGGGGACAGGGGGTATCAGCCCCAGCATTTT. Translation: CASSIGDRGYQPQHF. The chain employs TRBV19 and TRBJ1-5, with 11 bases fitting TRBD1. This CDR3 is 15 amino acids long. Looked up from germline, CDR1 is LNHDA and CDR2 is SQIVND (reference sequence). Trimming at V came to 1 base and at J to 5 bases, leaving 1 base not matched to a gene.

This chain uses TRBV19 with TRBJ1-5; the D gene is possibly TRBD1 (5 bases). Trimming stripped 1 base from V and 7 bases from J, with 17 bases between. The CDR3 extends over 16 amino acids. The germline gives CDR1 LNHDA, CDR2 SQIVND (reference sequence). As DNA, the CDR3 is TGTGCCAGTAGTATAGGACCCTATCCAGGGTTGCAGCCCCAGCATTTT. This sequence encodes CASSIGPYPGLQPQHF.

This CDR3 reads CASSQDPGTFEAFF. In nucleotides, the CDR3 is TGCGCCAGCAGCCAAGATCCGGGGACATTCGAAGCTTTCTTT. The chain recombines TRBV4-1 with TRBJ1-1; D possibly corresponds to TRBD1 (6 bases). CDR1 and CDR2 from the germline V gene are MGHRA and YSYEKL. The CDR3 sequence is 14 residues long. V dropped 0 bases and J dropped 8 bases, with 13 bases sitting between them.

The gene calls are TRBV19 and TRBJ2-2; 12 bases are shared with TRBD2. The CDR3 extends over 15 amino acids. Germline assignment: CDR1 LNHDA and CDR2 SQIVND (reference sequence). V lost 6 bases, J lost 1 base, and 0 bases stayed unmatched. The CDR3 nucleotides are TGTGCCAGTAGACTAGCGGGAGGGAACACCGGGGAGCTGTTTTTT. Translation gives CASRLAGGNTGELFF.

This chain connects TRBV5-4 to TRBJ2-7, with a weak D call TRBD2 (7 bases). The CDR3 runs 15 residues. Germline V gene lookup returns CDR1 SGHNT and CDR2 YYREEE (reference sequence). Deletions cut 0 bases from V and 4 bases from J, with 14 bases between. This chain's CDR3 is CASSLGRGGGYEQYF. The DNA of the CDR3 is TGTGCCAGCAGCTTGGGACGAGGGGGGGGATACGAGCAGTACTTC.

The genes are TRBV5-4 and TRBJ2-5, with 7 bases aligning to TRBD2. The tail of the sequence fits TRBJ2-7 better, so the J call may be wrong. The CDR3 consists of 16 residues. CDR1 is SGHNT, CDR2 YYREEE, per germline (reference sequence). CDR3 residues: CASSVFTSAAAHEQYF. The CDR3 DNA reads TGTGCCAGCAGCGTTTTCACTAGCGCAGCCGCCCACGAGCAGTACTTC.

The chain links TRBV4-3 to TRBJ2-5; D might be TRBD1 or TRBD2, each matching 5 bases. Germline values: CDR1 LGHNA, CDR2 YSLEER. The V end lost 0 bases, the J end lost 9 bases, and 17 bases lay between the germline ends. This CDR3 spans 15 amino acids. The CDR3 sequence: CASSQDRQGAGSQYF. CDR3 DNA: TGCGCCAGCAGCCAAGATCGGCAGGGAGCAGGGTCCCAGTACTTC.

The chain links TRBV7-2 to TRBJ2-7, with 8 bases aligning to TRBD1. Germline trimming cut 5 bases from V and 0 bases from J; bases unmatched to any gene: 9. Germline V CDR1 and CDR2: SGHTA, FQGNSA. This CDR3 contains 16 residues. The CDR3 sequence: CASSVRPGTGSYEQYF. For the CDR3, the DNA is TGTGCCAGCAGCGTAAGACCCGGGACAGGCTCCTACGAGCAGTACTTC.

The CDR3 sequence is CASSPRTGASGNTIYF. The CDR3, as DNA: TGCGCCAGCAGCCCTCGGACAGGAGCCTCTGGAAACACCATATATTTT. The chain combines TRBV5-1 with TRBJ1-3; 7 bases are a match to TRBD1. This CDR3 is built from 16 residues. The V and J ends lost 4 bases and 0 bases, in that order; junction bases with no gene match: 7. Germline V gives CDR1 SGHRS, CDR2 YFSETQ.

This sequence joins TRBV9 and TRBJ1-1; D ambiguous. Germline CDR1 SGDLS, CDR2 YYNGEE. Trimming left V 0 bases short and J 1 base short, with 10 bases between. This CDR3 contains 15 residues. The CDR3 region has the DNA TGTGCCAGCAGCGTAGAAGGTGCAGGGAACACTGAAGCTTTCTTT. Residues: CASSVEGAGNTEAFF.